Each of the 28 T cell receptor beta chains below was sequenced from the same sample in a study of Graves' ophthalmopathy and Graves' hyperthyroidism. For repertoire sequencing, the TCR beta CDR3 regions were amplified from RNA transcripts. First-round RT-PCR with HTBI primers preceded a second-round multiplex PCR. TCRdb processed the multiplex PCR reads anew with MiXCR; each CDR3 protein has one entry. The sample yields about 400,000 distinct CDR3 sequences, 15% to 20% seen once. Sequencing input: peripheral blood. The receptors were sampled from a woman aged 18-29 years with Graves' ophthalmopathy.

This clonotype occurred many times. V usage is TRBV6-5 and J usage is TRBJ2-2; D gene unclear. V was cut by 6 bases and J by 0 bases, with 14 bases left in between. Germline loops: CDR1 MNHEY, CDR2 SVGAGI. This CDR3 has 16 residues. The CDR3 DNA follows: TGTGCCAGCAGCCTTGACACCACACCGAACACCGGGGAGCTGTTTTTT. Protein sequence: CASSLDTTPNTGELFF.

This clonotype has at least ten counts. The V and J genes are TRBV11-3 and TRBJ2-4; D is tentatively TRBD1 or TRBD2 (5 bases each). The CDR3 length is 13 residues. Germline V gives CDR1 SGHNT, CDR2 YENEEA. V dropped 4 bases and J dropped 6 bases, with 10 bases sitting between them. DNA of the CDR3: TGTGCCAGCAGCTCGGGACCCTTAAACATTCAGTACTTC. Translating it yields CASSSGPLNIQYF.

In this sample, this clonotype turned up many times. This sequence joins TRBV18 and TRBJ1-2; 7 bases agree with TRBD1. CDR1 is KGHSH, CDR2 LQKENI, per germline. Trimming removed 3 bases from V and 4 bases from J; junction bases left unmatched: 11. The CDR3 has 16 residues. CDR3 DNA sequence: TGTGCCAGCTCACCTCTCCCGGGACAGCAAAGCTATGGCTACACCTTC. Amino acids: CASSPLPGQQSYGYTF.

The chain combines TRBV7-2 with TRBJ1-1, with D maybe TRBD1 (6 bases). The germline V and J ends were trimmed by 6 bases and 6 bases, with 17 bases remaining between them. CDR3 length equals 14 residues. Germline V gene data show CDR1 as SGHTA and CDR2 as FQGNSA. CDR3 sequence reads: CASRQGGGRPEAFF. CDR3 in DNA: TGTGCCAGCAGACAAGGGGGAGGGAGACCTGAAGCTTTCTTT.

The chain links TRBV9 to TRBJ2-7; D is unclear. V was shortened by 0 bases and J by 0 bases, with 10 bases between the two germline ends. The CDR3 loop spans 15 amino acids. Germline V CDR1 and CDR2: SGDLS, YYNGEE. The CDR3 nucleotides read TGTGCCAGCAGCGTAGACAGCAGTAACTCCTACGAGCAGTACTTC. Its translation is CASSVDSSNSYEQYF.

The sample holds many counts of this clonotype. The gene calls are TRBV20-1 and TRBJ1-5; D uncertain. Germline CDR1 and CDR2: DFQATT and SNEGSKA (reference sequence). CDR3 size: 12 residues. Trimming removed 7 bases at V and 0 bases at J, with 7 bases between. The chain's CDR3 is CSGKASNQPQHF. DNA of the CDR3: TGCAGTGGCAAAGCTAGCAATCAGCCCCAGCATTTT.

CDR3 in DNA: TGTGCCAGCTCGGCTGACCAAGTAGGCACTGAAGCTTTCTTT. This codes for CASSADQVGTEAFF. The V call is TRBV18, the J call TRBJ1-1; no clear D gene. V was shortened by 6 bases and J by 4 bases, with 15 bases between the two germline ends. Germline CDR1 and CDR2: KGHSH and LQKENI. This CDR3 contains 14 residues.

This clonotype was recorded many times. Possible read error: a much larger clone is one base away. V and J are TRBV28 and TRBJ2-7; 11 bases are a match to TRBD1. This CDR3 comprises 14 residues. Germline V CDR1 and CDR2: MDHEN, SYDVKM. Losses at the gene ends were 7 bases for V and 8 bases for J; bases not matched to a gene: 10. The CDR3 here is CASKGGTGGGKQYF. In nucleotides, the CDR3 is TGTGCCAGCAAGGGGGGGACAGGGGGAGGGAAGCAGTACTTC.

This clonotype was found many times. The chain has TRBV24-1 and TRBJ2-6; 8 bases line up with TRBD2. Germline V gives CDR1 KGHDR, CDR2 SFDVKD. This CDR3 region has 16 residues. V was clipped by 4 bases and J by 5 bases; unmatched bases: 6. The CDR3 nucleotides read TGTGCCACCAGTGACTCCGCGGGAGGTAGGGCCAACGTCCTGACTTTC. Amino acids: CATSDSAGGRANVLTF.

The sample holds many counts of this clonotype. This sequence joins TRBV12-3 or TRBV12-4 and TRBJ2-2, with TRBD2 matching 7 bases. This CDR3 spans 14 amino acids. After removal of 5 bases from V and 7 bases from J, the junction contained 7 bases not matched to a gene. The CDR3 protein is CASSAQLASGELFF. The CDR3 nucleotides are TGTGCCAGCAGTGCCCAACTAGCGAGCGGGGAGCTGTTTTTT.

In this sample, this clonotype turned up many times. This rearrangement joins TRBV7-2 to TRBJ2-1; D is possibly TRBD2 (6 bases). The CDR3 length is 14 residues. The germline V and J ends were trimmed by 2 bases and 6 bases, with 11 bases remaining between them. Looked up from germline, CDR1 is SGHTA and CDR2 is FQGNSA. The CDR3 loop reads CASSLLAGINEQFF. CDR3 DNA sequence: TGTGCCAGCAGCTTATTGGCGGGGATCAATGAGCAGTTCTTC.

This clonotype was counted at least ten times. The J gene is TRBJ2-7, the V gene TRBV28, with 7 bases that match TRBD1. Unmatched junction bases numbered 8, after V lost 5 bases and J lost 4 bases. The germline CDR1 and CDR2 sequences are MDHEN and SYDVKM. The CDR3 runs to 14 residues. The CDR3, as DNA: TGTGCCAGCAGTGTTACAGGGGAGCTGTACGAGCAGTACTTC. Residues: CASSVTGELYEQYF. The full variable domain, rest sourced from reference TRBV28 and TRBJ2-7, is DVKVTQSSRYLVKRTGEKVFLECVQDMDHENMFWYRQDPGLGLRLIYFSYDVKMKEKGDIPEGYSVSREKKERFSLILESASTNQTSMYLCASSVTGELYEQYFGPGTRLTVT.

This clonotype has at least ten counts. The chain combines TRBV10-3 with TRBJ2-2, with D possibly matching TRBD2 (6 bases). V was cut by 3 bases and J by 0 bases, with 8 bases left in between. This CDR3 contains 15 residues. Germline V gene lookup returns CDR1 ENHRY and CDR2 SYGVKD. CDR3 nucleotide sequence: TGTGCCATCAGTGATCTAGCGTCGAACACCGGGGAGCTGTTTTTT. As protein: CAISDLASNTGELFF.

This clonotype has ten or more counts. V usage is TRBV15 and J usage is TRBJ2-7, with D perhaps TRBD1 (5 bases). The CDR3 is 12 amino acids. CDR1 and CDR2 from the germline V gene are LNHNV and YYDKDF (reference sequence). Trimming shortened V by 4 bases and J by 5 bases, and 9 bases separated the two germline ends. CDR3 residues: CATSIRVDEQYF. CDR3 sequence (DNA): TGTGCCACCAGCATCAGGGTAGACGAGCAGTACTTC.

This chain joins TRBV12-3 or TRBV12-4 and TRBJ1-2; 8 bases match TRBD1. V dropped 7 bases and J dropped 2; count of bases not matched to a gene: 6. This CDR3 region has 14 residues. This CDR3 reads CASNPTGDNYGYTF. The CDR3 DNA reads TGTGCCAGCAACCCGACAGGGGACAACTATGGCTACACCTTC.

Many counts were recorded for this clonotype. V is TRBV14 and J is TRBJ1-1; 12 bases are shared with TRBD1. There are 17 residues in the CDR3. Per germline, CDR1 SGHDN and CDR2 FVKESK. Unmatched junction bases numbered 9, after V lost 4 bases and J lost 3 bases. The CDR3 DNA reads as TGTGCCAGCAGCCCGGGACAGGGGGCACCCTTTGACACTGAAGCTTTCTTT. Protein product: CASSPGQGAPFDTEAFF. Complete variable domain (other parts from reference TRBV14 and TRBJ1-1): EAGVTQFPSHSVIEKGQTVTLRCDPISGHDNLYWYRRVMGKEIKFLLHFVKESKQDESGMPNNRFLAERTGGTYSTLKVQPAELEDSGVYFCASSPGQGAPFDTEAFFGQGTRLTVV.

This clonotype has ten or more counts. The CDR3 here is CATSGAPGTGNRGVTGELFF. DNA for the CDR3: TGTGCCACCAGTGGTGCGCCGGGGACAGGGAACAGAGGGGTCACCGGGGAGCTGTTTTTT. The chain employs TRBV24-1 and TRBJ2-2; 9 bases map to TRBD1. CDR1 KGHDR and CDR2 SFDVKD come from the germline V gene. The CDR3 covers 20 residues. Losses at the gene ends were 5 bases for V and 4 bases for J; bases not matched to a gene: 19.

The table lists this clonotype with many counts. The chain links TRBV20-1 to TRBJ2-7, with 10 bases aligning to TRBD2. Germline values: CDR1 DFQATT, CDR2 SNEGSKA (reference sequence). The CDR3 runs 15 residues. V shed 5 bases, J shed 3 bases, and the junction held 10 bases outside the gene matches. The CDR3 is CSADITSGKLYEQYF. The CDR3 region has the DNA TGCAGTGCTGACATTACTAGCGGGAAACTCTACGAGCAGTACTTC.

This clonotype turned up a few times. The chain combines TRBV3-1 with TRBJ1-1, with 12 bases matching TRBD1. The CDR3 has 13 residues. Germline CDR1 is LGHDT and CDR2 is YNNKEL (reference sequence). V was pared by 6 bases and J by 10 bases, with 6 bases of the junction left unmatched. The CDR3: CASSQGQGARAFF. CDR3 in DNA: TGTGCCAGCAGTCAGGGACAGGGGGCAAGAGCTTTCTTT.

The chain uses TRBV6-1 and TRBJ1-1; 8 positions match TRBD1. CDR3 length: 12 amino acids. J was trimmed by 6 bases and V by 6 bases; bases with no gene match: 3. The V gene's germline CDR1 is MNHNS and CDR2 SASEGT. CDR3 loop: CASSKGQAEAFF. The CDR3 nucleotides read TGTGCCAGCAGCAAGGGACAGGCTGAAGCTTTCTTT.

This clonotype was counted at least ten times. The rearrangement joins TRBV27 to TRBJ2-6; D gene uncertain. The V end lost 5 bases, the J end lost 0 bases, and 17 bases lay between the germline ends. CDR3 size: 18 residues. In germline, CDR1 is MNHEY, CDR2 SMNVEV (reference sequence). Here the CDR3 DNA reads TGTGCCAGCAGTAGTAGGAAGGTCCCTCGCTCTGGGGCCAACGTCCTGACTTTC. Protein: CASSSRKVPRSGANVLTF.

This clonotype was seen ten or more times. V gene TRBV6-1 combines with J gene TRBJ2-5; no reliable D call. The V end was cut by 4 bases, the J end by 4 bases, with 10 bases between. Per the germline V gene, CDR1 is MNHNS and CDR2 is SASEGT. CDR3 length: 13 amino acids. CDR3: CASSGVFRETQYF. The CDR3 region has the DNA TGTGCCAGCAGTGGAGTTTTTCGAGAGACCCAGTACTTC.

Many counts were recorded for this clonotype. The chain couples TRBV20-1 to TRBJ1-1; 8 positions match TRBD1. V was clipped by 7 bases and J by 7 bases; unmatched bases: 5. This CDR3 comprises 11 residues. The germline V gene has CDR1 DFQATT and CDR2 SNEGSKA (reference sequence). CDR3 nucleotides: TGCAGTGGGACAGGGCAGATTGAAGCTTTCTTT. Amino acids: CSGTGQIEAFF.

As for this clonotype: Just one base apart from a much larger clone, this may be a read error. V gene TRBV9 combines with J gene TRBJ1-1; D is unclear. Germline CDR1 is SGDLS and CDR2 is YYNGEE. This CDR3 region has 14 residues. The CDR3 protein is CASSQIPANTEDFF. CDR3 DNA: TGTGCCAGCAGCCAAATCCCTGCGAACACTGAAGATTTCTTT. The whole variable domain, remainder taken from reference TRBV9 and TRBJ1-1, is DSGVTQTPKHLITATGQRVTLRCSPRSGDLSVYWYQQSLDQGLQFLIQYYNGEERAKGNILERFSAQQFPDLHSELNLSSLELGDSALYFCASSQIPANTEDFFGQGTRLTVV.

This chain uses TRBV28 with TRBJ1-5; D remains ambiguous. The CDR3 runs to 15 residues. The germline V gene has CDR1 MDHEN and CDR2 SYDVKM. V dropped 5 bases and J dropped 4 bases, with 15 bases sitting between them. The CDR3 nucleotides read TGTGCCAGCAGTCGAGAAGAGATATCGAATCAGCCCCAGCATTTT. Translation: CASSREEISNQPQHF.

In its sample, this clonotype was seen many times. The chain recombines TRBV12-3 or TRBV12-4 with TRBJ1-2; 7 bases fit TRBD1. The CDR3 is made up of 13 amino acids. V gave up 6 bases and J gave up 4 bases; unmatched junction bases: 5. DNA for the CDR3: TGTGCCAGCAGCTCCGGGACAGTCTATGGCTACACCTTC. Its translation is CASSSGTVYGYTF.

The J gene is TRBJ1-1, the V gene TRBV12-3 or TRBV12-4; D not certain. This CDR3 region has 13 residues. V lost 7 bases and J 1 base, leaving 10 bases between the germline ends. The CDR3 spells CASNKGGNTEAFF. The CDR3 DNA reads as TGTGCCAGCAACAAAGGTGGGAACACTGAAGCTTTCTTT.

The chain couples TRBV20-1 to TRBJ1-1, with TRBD1 matching over 7 bases. V lost 3 bases, J lost 6 bases, and 7 bases stayed unmatched. The CDR3 consists of 13 residues. CDR1 is DFQATT, CDR2 SNEGSKA, per germline (reference sequence). CDR3 in amino acids: CSASVDRVPEAFF. The CDR3 DNA reads as TGCAGTGCTAGCGTCGACAGGGTCCCTGAAGCTTTCTTT.